This is a list of T cell receptor beta chains from one sample in a study of CD8+ T cells in alopecia areata. The repertoire was sequenced with immunoSEQ multiplex PCR; TCRdb's copy has only in-frame clones and lacks some. The repertoire has about 270,000 clones, roughly 63% of them found once; the top ten carry 0.75% to 0.95%. The source material was CD4+ T cells sorted from blood, sampled at week 52, from a patient treated with tofacitinib. These receptors were collected from a human donor with alopecia areata. Each CDR3 is given with its conserved first and last residue. The D gene is left open where the match is weak. The listing skips clone size in some rows; elsewhere it reads once, few, many or a size class.

cdr3_nt	cdr3_aa	j_call	d_call	v_call	clone_size
TGTGCCAGCAGCTTCAAGGGGACCCAGTACTTC	CASSFKGTQYF	TRBJ2-5	NA	TRBV7-2	once
TGTGCCAGCAGCTTGGTGTCTCAGCGGGGGAACAATGAGCAGTTCTTC	CASSLVSQRGNNEQFF	TRBJ2-1	TRBD2	TRBV5-4	few
TGCAGCGCTAGTGGGGGGACAGGGATACACGAGCAGTACTTC	CSASGGTGIHEQYF	TRBJ2-7	TRBD1	TRBV29-1	NA
TGCGCCAGCAGCTTGGGGGCGGGAGCTGGGGCCAACGTCCTGACTTTC	CASSLGAGAGANVLTF	TRBJ2-6	TRBD2	TRBV5-1	NA
TGTGCTAGTGGTTTCGTGCAGGGGGGGCTTGGAGGCAATCAGCCCCAGCATTTT	CASGFVQGGLGGNQPQHF	TRBJ1-5	TRBD1	TRBV12-5	NA
TGTGCCAGCAGCCCCATCCAGGGGCGAAACACTGAAGCTTTCTTT	CASSPIQGRNTEAFF	TRBJ1-1	NA	TRBV25-1	few
TGTGCCTGGAGCCCGGGACTAGCGGTGTACAATGAGCAGTTCTTC	CAWSPGLAVYNEQFF	TRBJ2-1	TRBD2	TRBV30	NA
TGTGCCAGCAGCGGCAGACCTAACTATGGCTACACCTTC	CASSGRPNYGYTF	TRBJ1-2	NA	TRBV27	few
TGTGCCTGGAGTGTGAAGGGAAGGCCTCTTATGAACACTGAAGCTTTCTTT	CAWSVKGRPLMNTEAFF	TRBJ1-1	NA	TRBV30	NA
TGTGCCAGCAGTGAATTCGGGGCCCAGTACTTC	CASSEFGAQYF	TRBJ2-5	NA	TRBV2	many
TGTGCCAGCAGTTACAGGGCAGGAGACTATGGCTACACCTTC	CASSYRAGDYGYTF	TRBJ1-2	NA	TRBV6-5	once
TGTGCCTGGAGTAGCGCTAGTCGCTACAATGAGCAGTTCTTC	CAWSSASRYNEQFF	TRBJ2-1	NA	TRBV30	NA
TGCAGCGACCGACAGTGGGAGGCCGAGCAGTACTTC	CSDRQWEAEQYF	TRBJ2-7	NA	TRBV29-1	few
TGTGCCAGCAGTTACCGGGGCAGGGACTATGGCTACACCTTC	CASSYRGRDYGYTF	TRBJ1-2	NA	TRBV6-5	NA
TGTGCCACCTCCATAAAGGGGGGCACTGAAGCTTTCTTT	CATSIKGGTEAFF	TRBJ1-1	NA	TRBV6-6	few
TGTGCCTGGAGTGTAGTTACCGCTGAAGCTTTCTTT	CAWSVVTAEAFF	TRBJ1-1	NA	TRBV30	NA
TGTGCCACCAGCAGTGATGTTCTCAGGGGGTTGAGTCCGTACGAGCAGTACTTC	CATSSDVLRGLSPYEQYF	TRBJ2-7	TRBD1	TRBV15	few
TGTGCCTGGAGGGGGTATACATACGGGAGGTTGGAGACCCAGTACTTC	CAWRGYTYGRLETQYF	TRBJ2-5	TRBD2	TRBV30	once
TGTGCCACCAGCAGAGTGAGCAGAAATCAGCCCCAGCATTTT	CATSRVSRNQPQHF	TRBJ1-5	NA	TRBV15	NA
TGCGCCAGCAGCTTGGAGGGCAGGGGTCCAGATACGCAGTATTTT	CASSLEGRGPDTQYF	TRBJ2-3	NA	TRBV5-1	NA
TGTGCCAGCAACGGTTTAGCGAACACCGGGGAGCTGTTTTTT	CASNGLANTGELFF	TRBJ2-2	NA	TRBV25-1	NA
TGTGCCAGCAGCTTAGCGCAGGGGTCGAACACTGAAGCTTTCTTT	CASSLAQGSNTEAFF	TRBJ1-1	NA	TRBV7-9	NA
TGTGCCTGGAGCTTATTAGAGCTGGGCAAAAACATTCAGTACTTC	CAWSLLELGKNIQYF	TRBJ2-4	NA	TRBV30	NA
TGCAGCGTTGAAGGAGTCATGCAAAACATTCAGTACTTC	CSVEGVMQNIQYF	TRBJ2-4	NA	TRBV29-1	NA
TGTGCCAGCAGGCCCACCTACGAGCAGTACTTC	CASRPTYEQYF	TRBJ2-7	NA	TRBV2	NA
TGTGCCAGCAGTTCCGAGCCGGGGGGCGAGTTCTTC	CASSSEPGGEFF	TRBJ2-1	NA	TRBV4-2	few
TGTGCCAGCAGCTTAGACAACTCACCCCTCCACTTT	CASSLDNSPLHF	TRBJ1-6	NA	TRBV7-9	once
TGTGCCAGGGACTCCGGAGCCAAAAACATTCAGTACTTC	CARDSGAKNIQYF	TRBJ2-4	NA	TRBV5-6	NA
TGCAGCGTTCGCAGTATAGGACAGGGGGACCCAGATACGCAGTATTTT	CSVRSIGQGDPDTQYF	TRBJ2-3	TRBD1	TRBV29-1	NA
TGCAGCGTTGCTGGGGGGGGAGATCAGCCCCAGCATTTT	CSVAGGGDQPQHF	TRBJ1-5	NA	TRBV29-1	NA
TGTGCCAGCAGCTTAGGGGCTCAGGGTTGGTATTCACCCCTCCACTTT	CASSLGAQGWYSPLHF	TRBJ1-6	NA	TRBV7-2	NA
TGTGCCAGCAGCTTCGCAGGGTTCCACGAGCAGTACTTC	CASSFAGFHEQYF	TRBJ2-7	NA	TRBV5-6	NA
TGCGCCAGCAGCCTTACCAGCCACCAAGAGACCCAGTACTTC	CASSLTSHQETQYF	TRBJ2-5	NA	TRBV5-1	NA
TGTGCTCAGGACAGGGATAACACCGGGGAGCTGTTTTTT	CAQDRDNTGELFF	TRBJ2-2	TRBD1	TRBV30	NA
TGTGCCATTGGGCATTCACCCCTCCACTTT	CAIGHSPLHF	TRBJ1-6	NA	TRBV7-8	NA
TGTGCCAGCAGCGGACAGGTGGGCGACGAGCAGTACTTC	CASSGQVGDEQYF	TRBJ2-7	TRBD1	TRBV2	NA
TGTGCCAGCAGCATCCCAGGGAAGGACCTCTCCTACGAGCAGTACTTC	CASSIPGKDLSYEQYF	TRBJ2-7	NA	TRBV21-1	NA
TGCGCCAGCAGCCCGGACGGCAACTCCTACGAGCAGTACTTC	CASSPDGNSYEQYF	TRBJ2-7	NA	TRBV5-1	NA
TGTGCCAGCAGAGGGCCAGAGCAGCCCCAGCATTTT	CASRGPEQPQHF	TRBJ1-5	NA	TRBV25-1	NA
TGTGCCTGGAGTGGTTTCGGCTCCTACGAGCAGTACTTC	CAWSGFGSYEQYF	TRBJ2-7	NA	TRBV30	NA
TGCAGCGTTGGGCAGGTGAACTATGGCTACACCTTC	CSVGQVNYGYTF	TRBJ1-2	NA	TRBV29-1	few
TGTGCCAGCAGCGTCGCCTGGGGAGACTCACCCCTCCACTTT	CASSVAWGDSPLHF	TRBJ1-6	NA	TRBV9	NA
TGCGCCAGCAGCTTGGGTCAGGAGACCCAGTACTTC	CASSLGQETQYF	TRBJ2-5	NA	TRBV5-1	NA
TGCAGCGGGGGAGATCCCGGGGAGCTGTTTTTT	CSGGDPGELFF	TRBJ2-2	NA	TRBV29-1	NA
TGTGCCAGCAGTGAAACCGGGACAGGGGGCGTAGATACGCAGTATTTT	CASSETGTGGVDTQYF	TRBJ2-3	TRBD1	TRBV2	NA
TGCAGCGTTGAAAACCAGCCCGGGGAGCTGTTTTTT	CSVENQPGELFF	TRBJ2-2	NA	TRBV29-1	NA
TGTGCCAGCAGCTTGCGTTCCCTCTCCTACAATGAGCAGTTCTTC	CASSLRSLSYNEQFF	TRBJ2-1	NA	TRBV5-6	NA
TGCGCCAGCAGTCCTAGACTAGCGGATTACAATGAGCAGTTCTTC	CASSPRLADYNEQFF	TRBJ2-1	TRBD2	TRBV4-1	NA
TGTGCCAGCAGCGTAGGTCTCGGAGCGGGGGCCCATTACAATGAGCAGTTCTTC	CASSVGLGAGAHYNEQFF	TRBJ2-1	TRBD2	TRBV9	NA
TGTGCCAGCAGTGAAATAAGGGATGGCTATGGCTACACCTTC	CASSEIRDGYGYTF	TRBJ1-2	NA	TRBV2	NA